The clone carrying this TCR beta chain was observed at least ten times. The entry originates in a study of T cell repertoires in cytomegalovirus infection. TCRdb reprocessed the reads via MiXCR and lists one record per CDR3 protein. The data hold around 740,000 distinct CDR3 sequences, with less than 40% observed a single time. The sample consisted of PBMCs. The TCR comes from a human donor in good health (CMV status not recorded). Some clones in this sample may be carry-over from other donors' samples.

The chain's CDR3 is CASSFPLGGTKNTEAFF. The CDR3 DNA reads as TGTGCCAGCAGCTTTCCCTTAGGGGGGACCAAGAACACTGAAGCTTTCTTT. The rearrangement joins TRBV7-8 to TRBJ1-1, with D possibly matching TRBD1 (6 bases). Trimming took off 3 bases at V and 1 base at J, with 18 bases between the two ends. CDR3 size: 17 residues. Germline CDR1 is SGHVS and CDR2 is FQNEAQ.